The 29 T cell receptor beta chains listed next were all sequenced from one sample in a study of sequential checkpoint blockade in melanoma. TCRdb's copy holds only in-frame clones and misses some; the assay was immunoSEQ multiplex PCR. The sample lists about 37,000 clones; roughly 32% were seen once. The treatment was: randomized to nivolumab then ipilimumab (arm A) or the reverse (arm B). The sample in question was tumor tissue (inferred from file names), obtained from a patient given nivolumab and ipilimumab in sequence. The receptors here all came from a human donor with melanoma.

This clone was observed many times. J is TRBJ2-3 and V is TRBV11-3, with D maybe TRBD1 (6 bases). Germline CDR1 is SGHNT and CDR2 is YENEEA. CDR3 length equals 16 residues. The germline V and J ends were trimmed by 3 bases and 0 bases, with 13 bases remaining between them. Written as DNA, the CDR3 is TGTGCCAGCAGCTTGGGGGCAGTCTCTAGCACAGATACGCAGTATTTT. This codes for CASSLGAVSSTDTQYF.

This clone was counted a few times. The CDR3 region is CASSVGTSGNYEQYF. In DNA, the CDR3 is TGTGCCAGCAGCGTCGGGACTAGCGGAAACTACGAGCAGTACTTC. The chain is built from TRBV11-3 and TRBJ2-7; 11 nucleotides line up with TRBD2. Trimming at V came to 5 bases and at J to 3 bases, leaving 6 bases not matched to a gene. CDR3 length: 15 residues. CDR1 and CDR2 (germline): SGHNT, YENEEA.

The DNA of the CDR3 is TGTGCCAGCACCGTTTGGACAGGAGGGAGCACTGAAGCTTTCTTT. Residues: CASTVWTGGSTEAFF. The chain employs TRBV7-2 and TRBJ1-1; 7 bases fit TRBD1. The CDR3 sequence is 15 residues long. Germline loops: CDR1 SGHTA, CDR2 FQGNSA. The trim removed 7 bases at V and 4 bases at J, leaving 12 bases unmatched.

This clone came up a few times. The genes are TRBV19 and TRBJ1-1, with 7 bases that match TRBD1. This CDR3 region has 14 residues. Germline-derived CDR1 and CDR2 are LNHDA and SQIVND (reference sequence). J lost 1 base, V lost 6 bases, and 5 bases had no gene match. The CDR3 DNA is TGTGCCAGTAGATGGGACAGCAGGAACACTGAAGCTTTCTTT. It is translated as CASRWDSRNTEAFF.

V usage is TRBV4-1 and J usage is TRBJ1-3; D unresolved. In germline, CDR1 is MGHRA, CDR2 YSYEKL. This CDR3 is 16 amino acids long. Between the trimmed V and J ends, which lost 0 bases and 1 base, there was a span of 10 bases. DNA for the CDR3: TGCGCCAGCAGCCAAGATGGTAGTGGGTCTGGAAACACCATATATTTT. Its translation is CASSQDGSGSGNTIYF.

The chain joins TRBV6-8 to TRBJ2-3, with D maybe TRBD2 (6 bases). The germline CDR1 and CDR2 sequences are MNHGY and SAAAGT. Trimming removed 5 bases at V and 0 bases at J, with 15 bases between. The length of the CDR3 is 16 residues. In DNA form, the CDR3 reads TGTGCCAGCAGTCTAACCGGGAGTCCTAGCACAGATACGCAGTATTTT. Translating gives CASSLTGSPSTDTQYF.

This clone was seen only a few times. CDR3 loop: CASSPPGHNTGELFF. DNA of the CDR3: TGTGCCAGCAGCCCTCCGGGACACAACACCGGGGAGCTGTTTTTT. This chain links TRBV11-3 with TRBJ2-2; the D gene is possibly TRBD1 (6 bases). Germline V gene sequence: CDR1 SGHNT, CDR2 YENEEA. V gave up 5 bases and J gave up 2 bases, with 12 bases separating them. This CDR3 spans 15 amino acids.

This clone was seen a few times. The V and J genes are TRBV11-3 and TRBJ1-2; D perhaps matches TRBD1 (6 bases). The CDR3 has 15 residues. Germline CDR1 is SGHNT and CDR2 is YENEEA. V was shortened by 3 bases and J by 4 bases, with 15 bases between the two germline ends. The CDR3 DNA sequence: TGTGCCAGCAGCTTGGATGGGGGGCAGACCTATGGCTACACCTTC. As protein: CASSLDGGQTYGYTF.

About this clone: The DNA ends 1 residue before the CDR3 does, and the rest of the CDR3 is filled in from the germline J gene. This chain joins TRBV11-3 and TRBJ1-3; perhaps TRBD1 as D (6 bases). Germline-derived CDR1 and CDR2 are SGHNT and YENEEA. V shed 0 bases and J shed 4 bases, with 10 bases lying between them. The CDR3 is 15 residues long. The chain's CDR3 is CASSLDRGLGNTIYF. The CDR3 bases that were read are TGTGCCAGCAGCTTAGACAGGGGCCTCGGAAACACCATATAT.

The chain carries TRBV19 and TRBJ1-3; no clear D. CDR1 is LNHDA, CDR2 SQIVND, per germline (reference sequence). There are 13 residues in the CDR3. Trimming removed 6 bases from V and 0 bases from J, with 6 bases in between. CDR3 nucleotide sequence: TGTGCCAGTAGGGGCGGCTCTGGAAACACCATATATTTT. As protein: CASRGGSGNTIYF. Looking up the rest from reference TRBV19 and TRBJ1-3 gives the full variable domain: DGGITQSPKYLFRKEGQNVTLSCEQNLNHDAMYWYRQDPGQGLRLIYYSQIVNDFQKGDIAEGYSVSREKKESFPLTVTSAQKNPTAFYLCASRGGSGNTIYFGEGSWLTVV.

The chain employs TRBV28 and TRBJ1-2; D unresolved. Germline loops: CDR1 MDHEN, CDR2 SYDVKM. Trimming shortened V by 7 bases and J by 1 base, and 7 bases separated the two germline ends. The length of the CDR3 is 12 residues. CDR3 DNA sequence: TGTGCCAGCATGGTACATAACTATGGCTACACCTTC. Its protein is CASMVHNYGYTF.

This clone was picked up a small number of times. CDR3 region: CAISRGSTEAFF. CDR3 nucleotides: TGTGCCATCAGCCGAGGGAGCACTGAAGCTTTCTTT. V and J are TRBV6-8 and TRBJ1-1; D unresolved. This CDR3 is built from 12 residues. In germline, CDR1 is MNHGY, CDR2 SAAAGT. The V gene lost 10 bases and the J gene lost 4 bases, with 13 bases spanning the gap.

V gene TRBV5-1 combines with J gene TRBJ1-6; TRBD1 agrees at 8 bases. CDR1 and CDR2 from the germline V gene are SGHRS and YFSETQ. J was trimmed by 5 bases and V by 0 bases; bases with no gene match: 7. The CDR3 runs 17 residues. CDR3 protein: CASSLGGQGLNNSPLHF. The CDR3 nucleotides are TGCGCCAGCAGCTTGGGAGGACAGGGTCTCAATAATTCACCCCTCCACTTT.

The CDR3 DNA reads as TGTGCCAGTAGTATAGATAGCCTAGCGGGAGTTACTCGGGTTATTACCCAAGAGACCCAGTACTTC. Translating it yields CASSIDSLAGVTRVITQETQYF. V gene TRBV19 combines with J gene TRBJ2-5; 10 nucleotides align to TRBD2. Germline V gene data show CDR1 as LNHDA and CDR2 as SQIVND (reference sequence). The V segment lost 0 bases and the J segment 1 base; nucleotides outside the gene matches: 20. CDR3 length: 22 amino acids. Full variable domain (remainder filled in from reference TRBV19 and TRBJ2-5): DGGITQSPKYLFRKEGQNVTLSCEQNLNHDAMYWYRQDPGQGLRLIYYSQIVNDFQKGDIAEGYSVSREKKESFPLTVTSAQKNPTAFYLCASSIDSLAGVTRVITQETQYFGPGTRLLVL.

This clone turned up a few times. This chain uses TRBV4-1 with TRBJ1-4; 9 bases map to TRBD1. With V trimmed by 3 bases and J by 5 bases, 10 bases remained unmatched. Germline V gene data show CDR1 as MGHRA and CDR2 as YSYEKL. The CDR3 has 17 residues. CDR3 sequence reads: CASSHGDRDERNEKLFF. The CDR3 DNA reads as TGCGCCAGCAGCCATGGGGACAGGGACGAACGGAATGAAAAACTGTTTTTT.

This clone has a handful of counts. This chain connects TRBV6-8 to TRBJ2-5, with D maybe TRBD1 (6 bases). CDR1 is MNHGY and CDR2 is SAAAGT in the germline V gene. Trimming stripped 5 bases from V and 4 bases from J, with 11 bases between. The CDR3 totals 13 residues. The CDR3 DNA reads as TGTGCCAGCAGTGCCCGAGGGGGAGAGACCCAGTACTTC. Translated, it gives CASSARGGETQYF.

This chain uses TRBV30 with TRBJ2-5, with D possibly TRBD1 on 6 matching bases. Germline V lookup: CDR1 GTSNPN, CDR2 SVGIG (reference sequence). This CDR3 is 15 amino acids long. The V gene lost 2 bases and the J gene lost 5 bases, with 18 bases spanning the gap. CDR3 region: CAWSPVTGRWETQYF. The CDR3 DNA sequence: TGTGCCTGGAGTCCAGTTACAGGGCGATGGGAGACCCAGTACTTC.

The table lists this clone with a few counts. Here the CDR3 reads CASTRGGGEKLFF. CDR3 DNA sequence: TGTGCCAGCACCAGAGGGGGAGGTGAAAAACTGTTTTTT. V is TRBV6-8 and J is TRBJ1-4, with a weak D call TRBD1 (6 bases). Germline values: CDR1 MNHGY, CDR2 SAAAGT. With 7 bases removed from V and 7 bases from J, the gap between germline ends came to 13 bases. The CDR3 totals 13 residues.

This clone was counted only a few times. The chain employs TRBV7-8 and TRBJ1-2; no reliable D call. Germline V gene lookup returns CDR1 SGHVS and CDR2 FQNEAQ. This CDR3 has 13 amino acids. With 2 bases removed from V and 4 bases from J, the gap between germline ends came to 8 bases. The CDR3 DNA reads TGTGCCAGCAGCTTACAAGTAGTCTATGGCTACACCTTC. Amino acids: CASSLQVVYGYTF.

The chain carries TRBV25-1 and TRBJ1-5; D gene uncertain. The CDR3 is 13 amino acids. Germline values: CDR1 MGHDK, CDR2 SYGVNS. In nucleotides, the CDR3 is TGTGCGACATCGGGTGACTACAATCAGCCCCAGCATTTT. This codes for CATSGDYNQPQHF.

This clone appeared many times. The V and J genes are TRBV11-3 and TRBJ2-7; 11 positions agree with TRBD2. The CDR3 sequence is 15 residues long. V was pared by 3 bases and J by 2 bases, with 3 bases of the junction left unmatched. From germline, CDR1 is SGHNT and CDR2 YENEEA. The CDR3 DNA sequence: TGTGCCAGCAGCTTTGGGACTAGCGGACCCTACGAGCAGTACTTC. Protein: CASSFGTSGPYEQYF.

This chain links TRBV9 with TRBJ1-5, with 11 nucleotides matching TRBD1. CDR1 and CDR2 (germline): SGDLS, YYNGEE. The CDR3 loop spans 15 amino acids. The V and J ends lost 3 bases and 5 bases, in that order; junction bases with no gene match: 4. The CDR3 sequence is CASSAGQGAYQPQHF. The CDR3 DNA is TGTGCCAGCAGCGCCGGACAGGGGGCGTATCAGCCCCAGCATTTT.

This clone was recorded a few times. J is TRBJ1-5 and V is TRBV6-8, with D tentatively TRBD1 (5 bases). The CDR3 is 13 residues long. The V end lost 7 bases, the J end lost 5 bases, and 12 bases lay between the germline ends. In germline, CDR1 is MNHGY, CDR2 SAAAGT. The CDR3 sequence: CASNDKGYQPQHF. For the CDR3, the DNA is TGTGCCAGCAACGACAAGGGGTATCAGCCCCAGCATTTT.

The CDR3 sequence is CASRGTSGRRVYEQYF. DNA of the CDR3: TGTGCCAGCAGGGGGACTAGCGGGAGGAGGGTCTACGAGCAGTACTTC. The chain carries TRBV6-8 and TRBJ2-7; TRBD2 matches 15 bases. Germline CDR1 reads MNHGY; CDR2 reads SAAAGT. This CDR3 has 16 amino acids. Trimming at V came to 6 bases and at J to 3 bases, leaving 6 bases not matched to a gene.

The chain employs TRBV25-1 and TRBJ2-2, with D maybe TRBD1 (6 bases). CDR1 and CDR2 from the germline V gene are MGHDK and SYGVNS. CDR3 length: 12 residues. The V end lost 4 bases, the J end lost 7 bases, and 7 bases lay between the germline ends. The CDR3 reads CASSGGLGELFF. CDR3 nucleotide sequence: TGTGCCAGCAGTGGGGGGCTCGGGGAGCTGTTTTTT.

This clone showed up just a few times. In DNA form, the CDR3 reads TGTGCCAGCAGTTACAGGGGAAACACTGAAGCTTTCTTT. Translation gives CASSYRGNTEAFF. V is TRBV6-8 and J is TRBJ1-1; D is perhaps TRBD1 (5 bases). This CDR3 is 13 amino acids long. Looked up from germline, CDR1 is MNHGY and CDR2 is SAAAGT. Trimming stripped 2 bases from V and 2 bases from J, with 6 bases between.

This clone occurred a few times. The CDR3 coding sequence is TGTGCCAGCAGCGGGACTAGCGGGAGGACGAACACCGGGGAGCTGTTTTTT. Protein: CASSGTSGRTNTGELFF. This chain connects TRBV9 to TRBJ2-2; TRBD2 matches at 14 bases. Germline CDR1 and CDR2: SGDLS and YYNGEE. This CDR3 has 17 residues. Trimming took 3 bases from V and 0 from J; bases not matched to a gene: 1.

The chain joins TRBV18 to TRBJ1-1; D uncertain. This CDR3 is built from 15 residues. V dropped 3 bases and J dropped 0 bases, with 11 bases sitting between them. Germline loops: CDR1 KGHSH, CDR2 LQKENI. The CDR3 loop reads CASSPVDGMNTEAFF. The DNA of the CDR3 is TGTGCCAGCTCACCCGTGGACGGAATGAACACTGAAGCTTTCTTT.

This rearrangement joins TRBV11-3 to TRBJ1-1; tentatively, D is TRBD1 (5 bases). V was pared by 6 bases and J by 10 bases, with 24 bases between. The germline V gene has CDR1 SGHNT and CDR2 YENEEA. This CDR3 is built from 15 residues. The CDR3: CASSSGTGTAWGAFF. The CDR3 nucleotides read TGTGCCAGCAGTTCAGGAACCGGGACCGCCTGGGGAGCTTTCTTT.